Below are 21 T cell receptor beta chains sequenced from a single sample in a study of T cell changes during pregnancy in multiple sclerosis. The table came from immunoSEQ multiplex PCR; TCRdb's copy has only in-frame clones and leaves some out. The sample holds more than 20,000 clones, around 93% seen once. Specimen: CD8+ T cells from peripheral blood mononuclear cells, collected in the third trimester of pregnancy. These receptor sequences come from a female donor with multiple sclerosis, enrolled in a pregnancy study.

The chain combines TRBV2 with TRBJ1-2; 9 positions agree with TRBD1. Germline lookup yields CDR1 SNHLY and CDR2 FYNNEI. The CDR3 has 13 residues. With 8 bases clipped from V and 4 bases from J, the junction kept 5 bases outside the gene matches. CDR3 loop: CASGQGPIYGYTF. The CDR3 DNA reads TGTGCCAGCGGACAGGGGCCGATCTATGGCTACACCTTC.

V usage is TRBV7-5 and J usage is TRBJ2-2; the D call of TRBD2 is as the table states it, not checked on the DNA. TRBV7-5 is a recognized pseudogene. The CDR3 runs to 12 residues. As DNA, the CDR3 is TGTGTCAGAAGCTCCGAGACCGGGGAGCTGTTTTTT. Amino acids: CVRSSETGELFF.

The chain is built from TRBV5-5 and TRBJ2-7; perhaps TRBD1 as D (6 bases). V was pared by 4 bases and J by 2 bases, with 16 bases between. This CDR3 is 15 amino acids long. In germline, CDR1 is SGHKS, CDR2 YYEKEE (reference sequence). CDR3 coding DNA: TGTGCCAGCAGCCCCTGGTTAGGGGGACCCTACGAGCAGTACTTC. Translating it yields CASSPWLGGPYEQYF. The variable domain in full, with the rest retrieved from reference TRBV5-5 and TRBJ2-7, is DAGVTQSPTHLIKTRGQQVTLRCSPISGHKSVSWYQQVLGQGPQFIFQYYEKEERGRGNFPDRFSARQFPNYSSELNVNALLLGDSALYLCASSPWLGGPYEQYFGPGTRLTVT.

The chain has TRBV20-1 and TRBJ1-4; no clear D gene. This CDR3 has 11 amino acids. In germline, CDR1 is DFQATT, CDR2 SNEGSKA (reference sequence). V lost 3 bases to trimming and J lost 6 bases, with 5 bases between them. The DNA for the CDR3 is TGCAGTGCTAGGAGGGATGAAAAACTGTTTTTT. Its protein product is CSARRDEKLFF.

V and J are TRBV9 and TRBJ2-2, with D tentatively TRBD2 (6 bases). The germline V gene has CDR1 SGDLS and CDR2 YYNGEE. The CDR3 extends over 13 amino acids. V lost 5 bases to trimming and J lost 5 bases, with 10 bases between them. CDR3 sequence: CASRSGGTGELFF. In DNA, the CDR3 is TGTGCCAGCAGGTCAGGAGGGACCGGGGAGCTGTTTTTT.

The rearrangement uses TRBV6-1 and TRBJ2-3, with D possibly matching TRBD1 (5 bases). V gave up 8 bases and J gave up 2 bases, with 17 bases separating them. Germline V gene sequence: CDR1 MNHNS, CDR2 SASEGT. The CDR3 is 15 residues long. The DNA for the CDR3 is TGTGCCAGCCGCTATCCCACAGGACACACAGATACGCAGTATTTT. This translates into CASRYPTGHTDTQYF.

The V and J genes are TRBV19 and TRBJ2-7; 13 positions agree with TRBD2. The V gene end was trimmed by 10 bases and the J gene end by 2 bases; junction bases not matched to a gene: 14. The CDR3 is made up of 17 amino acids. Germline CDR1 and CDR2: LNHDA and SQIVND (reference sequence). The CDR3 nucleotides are TGTGCCATAAACGTCAGGACTAGCGGGAGAGGTGCCTACGAGCAGTACTTC. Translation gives CAINVRTSGRGAYEQYF.

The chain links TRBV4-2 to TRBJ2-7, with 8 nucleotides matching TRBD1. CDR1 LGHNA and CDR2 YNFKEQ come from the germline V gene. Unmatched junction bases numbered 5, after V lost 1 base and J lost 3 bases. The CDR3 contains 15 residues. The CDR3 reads CASSQVAQGGYEQYF. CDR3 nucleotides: TGTGCCAGCAGCCAAGTCGCACAGGGGGGCTACGAGCAGTACTTC.

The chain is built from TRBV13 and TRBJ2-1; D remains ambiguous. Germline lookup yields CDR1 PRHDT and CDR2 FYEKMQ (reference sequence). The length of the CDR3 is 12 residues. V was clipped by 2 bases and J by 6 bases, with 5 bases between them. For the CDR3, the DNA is TGTGCCAGCAGCTTATTCTTCAATGAGCAGTTCTTC. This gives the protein CASSLFFNEQFF.

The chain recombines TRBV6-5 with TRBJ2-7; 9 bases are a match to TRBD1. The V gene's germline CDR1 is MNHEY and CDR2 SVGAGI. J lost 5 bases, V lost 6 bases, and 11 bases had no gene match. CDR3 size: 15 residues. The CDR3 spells CASSQNRDREDEQYF. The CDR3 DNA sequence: TGTGCCAGCAGCCAGAATCGGGACAGGGAGGACGAGCAGTACTTC.

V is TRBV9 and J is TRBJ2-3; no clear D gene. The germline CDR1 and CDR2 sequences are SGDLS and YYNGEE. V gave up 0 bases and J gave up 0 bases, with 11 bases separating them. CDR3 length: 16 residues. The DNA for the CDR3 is TGTGCCAGCAGCGTAGATTCTTCTTCTAGCACAGATACGCAGTATTTT. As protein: CASSVDSSSSTDTQYF.

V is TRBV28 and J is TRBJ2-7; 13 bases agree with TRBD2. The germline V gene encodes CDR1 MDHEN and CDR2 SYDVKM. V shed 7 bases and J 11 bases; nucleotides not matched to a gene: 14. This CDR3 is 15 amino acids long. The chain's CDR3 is CASTPRGTSGTWKYF. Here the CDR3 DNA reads TGTGCCAGCACCCCCCGGGGGACTAGCGGGACGTGGAAGTACTTC.

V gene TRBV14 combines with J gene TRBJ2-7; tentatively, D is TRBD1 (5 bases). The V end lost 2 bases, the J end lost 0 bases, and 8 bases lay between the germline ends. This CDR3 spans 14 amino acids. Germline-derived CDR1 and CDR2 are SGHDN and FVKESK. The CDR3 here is CASSQLQASYEQYF. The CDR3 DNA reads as TGTGCCAGCAGCCAACTACAGGCCTCCTACGAGCAGTACTTC.

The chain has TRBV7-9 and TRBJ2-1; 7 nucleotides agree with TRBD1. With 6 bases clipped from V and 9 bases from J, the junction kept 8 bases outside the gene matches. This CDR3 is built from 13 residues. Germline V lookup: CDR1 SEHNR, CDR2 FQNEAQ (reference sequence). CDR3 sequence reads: CASSSGTAIEQFF. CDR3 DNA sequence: TGTGCCAGCAGTTCCGGGACAGCGATTGAGCAGTTCTTC.

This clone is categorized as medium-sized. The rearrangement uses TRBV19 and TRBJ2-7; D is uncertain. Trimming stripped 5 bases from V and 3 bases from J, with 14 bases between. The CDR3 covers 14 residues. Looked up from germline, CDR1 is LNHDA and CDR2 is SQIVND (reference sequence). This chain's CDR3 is CASSSLAVNYEQYF. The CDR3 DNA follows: TGTGCCAGTAGTTCTCTGGCGGTAAACTACGAGCAGTACTTC.

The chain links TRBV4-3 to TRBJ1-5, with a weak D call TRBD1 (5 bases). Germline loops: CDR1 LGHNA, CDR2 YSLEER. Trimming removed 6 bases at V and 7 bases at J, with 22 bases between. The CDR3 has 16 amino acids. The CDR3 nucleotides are TGCGCCAGCAGTCAGTATTTGACAGTCCGTGGGCAGCCCCAGCATTTT. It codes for CASSQYLTVRGQPQHF.

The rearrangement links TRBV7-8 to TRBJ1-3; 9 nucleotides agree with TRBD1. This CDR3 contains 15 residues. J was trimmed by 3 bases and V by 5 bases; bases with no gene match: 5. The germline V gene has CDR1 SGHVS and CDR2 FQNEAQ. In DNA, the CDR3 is TGTGCCAGCAGCGCAACAGGGGGCTTTGGAAACACCATATATTTT. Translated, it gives CASSATGGFGNTIYF.

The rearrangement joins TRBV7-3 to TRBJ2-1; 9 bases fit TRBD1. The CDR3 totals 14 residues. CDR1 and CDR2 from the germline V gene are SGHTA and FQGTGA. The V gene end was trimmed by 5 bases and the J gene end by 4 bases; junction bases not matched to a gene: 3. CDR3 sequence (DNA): TGTGCCAGCAGCCGGGACAGGGATTACAATGAGCAGTTCTTC. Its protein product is CASSRDRDYNEQFF.

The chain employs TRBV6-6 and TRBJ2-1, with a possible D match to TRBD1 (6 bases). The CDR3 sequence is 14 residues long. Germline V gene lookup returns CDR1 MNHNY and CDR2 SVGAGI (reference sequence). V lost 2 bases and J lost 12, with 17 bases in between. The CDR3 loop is CASSYGSSGDAQFF. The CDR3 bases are TGTGCCAGCAGTTACGGGTCATCAGGGGATGCGCAGTTCTTC.

CDR3 nucleotides: TGCGCCAGCAGCACTAGCTTTGAGCAGTTCTTC. This encodes CASSTSFEQFF. This rearrangement joins TRBV4-1 to TRBJ2-1; D perhaps matches TRBD2 (6 bases). The CDR3 runs 11 residues. From germline, CDR1 is MGHRA and CDR2 YSYEKL. Trimming removed 5 bases from V and 9 bases from J, with 8 bases in between.

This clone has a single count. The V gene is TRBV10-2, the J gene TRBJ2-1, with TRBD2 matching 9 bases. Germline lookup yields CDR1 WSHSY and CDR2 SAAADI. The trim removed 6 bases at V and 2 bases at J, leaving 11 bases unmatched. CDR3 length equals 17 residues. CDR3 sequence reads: CASSPALAGPTYNEQFF. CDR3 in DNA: TGCGCCAGCAGCCCAGCCCTAGCGGGACCGACCTACAATGAGCAGTTCTTC.